The 4 T cell receptor beta chains presented below share a single source sample, sequenced in a study of blood T cells in healthy people across ages. A sample-barcoded 5' primer and a J-beta primer mix were used in a second PCR of roughly 6 to 11 cycles. TCRdb redid the calling of the 5' RACE reads with MiXCR, one entry per CDR3 protein. In the table there are 1,300,000 or so distinct CDR3 sequences, around 55% of which are singletons. Sequencing input: blood. Receptor source: a man aged 18 to 29 in good health.

The J gene is TRBJ2-3, the V gene TRBV20-1; 14 bases are a match to TRBD2. The junction had 8 bases not matched to a gene; V was cut back by 6 bases and J by 6 bases. Per the germline V gene, CDR1 is DFQATT and CDR2 is SNEGSKA (reference sequence). The CDR3 runs to 15 residues. The CDR3 nucleotides read TGCAGTGCCACGACTAGCGGGAGGGCGGTGGATACGCAGTATTTT. Protein sequence: CSATTSGRAVDTQYF.

This clonotype was counted a few times. The CDR3 sequence is CASNPGPLYNEQFF. The CDR3 coding sequence is TGTGCCAGCAACCCGGGACCATTGTACAATGAGCAGTTCTTC. The chain joins TRBV27 to TRBJ2-1; D assignment may be TRBD1 or TRBD2 (5 bases each). Germline CDR1 and CDR2: MNHEY and SMNVEV (reference sequence). The V and J ends lost 7 bases and 4 bases respectively, with 14 bases between them. This CDR3 contains 14 residues.

The chain is built from TRBV6-2 or TRBV6-3 and TRBJ2-3; tentative D call: TRBD1 (6 bases). This CDR3 spans 15 amino acids. Germline-derived CDR1 and CDR2 are MNHEY and SVGEGT. V was cut by 0 bases and J by 4 bases, with 11 bases left in between. The CDR3 nucleotides read TGTGCCAGCAGTTACTCGAACAGGGCCCCAGATACGCAGTATTTT. Residues: CASSYSNRAPDTQYF.

The chain links TRBV12-3 or TRBV12-4 to TRBJ2-5, with 9 bases aligning to TRBD2. The trim removed 5 bases at V and 11 bases at J, leaving 9 bases unmatched. The CDR3 covers 13 residues. The CDR3 loop is CASSSSGGTEQYF. DNA for the CDR3: TGTGCCAGCAGTAGTAGCGGGGGCACAGAGCAGTACTTC.